Listed below are T cell receptor beta chains from one sample, sequenced in a study of cytomegalovirus exposure and HLA in healthy donors. TCRdb keeps only in-frame clones here, not all; method: immunoSEQ multiplex PCR. The sample holds hundreds of thousands of clones, just over 85% seen once. What was sequenced was PBMCs. These TCRs come from a woman aged 18-29 years in good health and CMV-seronegative. CDR3s include the opening cysteine and the closing phenylalanine or tryptophan.

j_gene	v_gene	CDR3aa
TRBJ1-6	TRBV30	CAWKGQGGNSPLHF
TRBJ2-4	TRBV5-6	CASSLVAGTNGYIQYF
TRBJ2-5	TRBV5-1	CASSSGGRGIETQYF
TRBJ2-3	TRBV19	CASRRDSGRRPDTQYF
TRBJ1-5	TRBV5-1	CASSLEPQGPYSNQPQHF
TRBJ2-1	TRBV9	CASTPGGGIIIVNEQFF
TRBJ2-7	TRBV4-1	CASSQVVGYEQYF
TRBJ2-1	TRBV6-6	CASSLTSGSGEQFF
TRBJ2-2	TRBV18	CASSPGGNTGELFF
TRBJ2-7	TRBV7-2	CASSLDPGRYEQYF
TRBJ1-3	TRBV30	CAWSVRELDTIYF
TRBJ1-1	TRBV30	CAWGQLMSPEAFF
TRBJ2-5	TRBV5-1	CASSLGGATETQYF
TRBJ2-3	TRBV28	CASSFGTVITDTQYF
TRBJ1-4	TRBV2	CASSVGQGMFF
TRBJ1-1	TRBV11-2	CASSLPLGGNTEAFF
TRBJ2-7	TRBV5-1	CASRVAVEQYF
TRBJ2-7	TRBV28	CASTSMREQYF
TRBJ2-3	TRBV7-3	CASQGGRETDTQYF
TRBJ1-2	TRBV10-3	CANSGGPQAIYTF
TRBJ1-2	TRBV18	CASSPSDSSYGYTF
TRBJ2-7	TRBV14	CASSQDVRLVGRYEQYF
TRBJ2-7	TRBV14	CASSQGQGYEQYF
TRBJ1-4	TRBV25-1	CASLQPGDLDEKLFF
TRBJ2-7	TRBV7-8	CASSLVLGEGTSVSYEQYF